This T cell receptor beta chain was sequenced in a study of blood T cells in healthy people across ages. On this clonotype: Antigen specificity is unknown.

A second roughly 7 to 11 cycle PCR used barcoded and J-beta primers. With 12 random nucleotides, a template-switch adaptor tagged each individual cDNA molecule. Every sample returned 2.5 million or more CDR3-containing paired-end reads. One entry per CDR3 protein results from TCRdb running MiXCR on the 5' RACE reads. The sample includes some 640,000 distinct CDR3 sequences, approximately 49% seen only once; the top ten take around 32%. Whole-study results and caveats: Unsorted PBMC input precluded a conclusive naive versus antigen-experienced comparison.

The sequencing sample was made of blood. The TCR comes from a woman in her sixties in good health.

The CDR3 bases are TGTGCCAGCAGTTGGGGACCTGGGACACCCCAAGAGACCCAGTACTTC. Its protein is CASSWGPGTPQETQYF. This chain joins TRBV12-3 or TRBV12-4 and TRBJ2-4; the D gene is possibly TRBD1 (6 bases). The J call may be incorrect, as the DNA end agrees better with TRBJ2-5. CDR3 length equals 16 residues.